The clone carrying this T cell receptor beta chain has only a few counts. Germline V gives CDR1 MNHEY, CDR2 SVGAGI. The CDR3 totals 15 residues. With 2 bases clipped from V and 2 bases from J, the junction kept 3 bases outside the gene matches. The sample comes from a study of immune reconstitution after stem cell transplant in scleroderma. MiXCR was run by TCRdb on the RT-PCR reads, yielding one entry per CDR3 protein. The sample gives just under 5,000 distinct CDR3 sequences, approximately 8% of which show up once; around 3.9% is in the top ten. The chain uses TRBV6-5 and TRBJ1-5; 7 nucleotides align to TRBD1. This receptor was taken from a male donor with systemic sclerosis. Specimen collection occurred before or after autologous hematopoietic stem cell transplantation (not recorded which). CDR3 in amino acids: CASSYGQGGNQPQHF. Here the CDR3 DNA reads TGTGCCAGCAGTTACGGGCAGGGGGGCAATCAGCCCCAGCATTTT.